A single T cell receptor beta chain is shown here with its context. This sample was included in a study of blood T cell repertoires in COVID-19. Germline values: CDR1 MNHEY, CDR2 SVGAGI. CDR3 size: 11 residues. V was clipped by 6 bases and J by 9 bases, with 11 bases between them. In the study's own analysis: Counts of nucleated cells, estimated from reference gene primer amplification, were obtained. The data were produced by immunoSEQ multiplex PCR, yet TCRdb's version contains in-frame clones alone and is incomplete. V and J calls plus clone size are reproduced from that table; the DNA served to infer D and trimming. The sample carries fewer than 95,000 clones, 87% recorded once.

The sequencing input was peripheral blood. This chain links TRBV6-5 with TRBJ2-5; a weak D match, TRBD2 (5 bases). The receptor comes from a male donor with acute or convalescent COVID-19. The CDR3 region has the DNA TGTGCCAGCAGCCGAACCGGGGCCCAGTACTTC. The encoded protein is CASSRTGAQYF.